These 2 T cell receptor beta chains were all obtained from the same sample, sequenced in a study of blood T cell repertoires in COVID-19. Method: immunoSEQ multiplex PCR; TCRdb's copy keeps in-frame clones and lacks some. The repertoire holds about 400,000 clones, with just under 90% as singletons. The sample comprised PBMCs or T cells enriched from blood (not recorded which). The receptors were gathered from a woman aged 30 to 39 who had recovered from COVID-19.

The genes are TRBV9 and TRBJ2-1; 8 bases agree with TRBD2. The CDR3 consists of 15 residues. Germline V gene lookup returns CDR1 SGDLS and CDR2 YYNGEE. J lost 6 bases, V lost 4 bases, and 9 bases had no gene match. The CDR3 DNA is TGTGCCAGCAGCTTAACGGGGGGGCCGTTCAATGAGCAGTTCTTC. Encoded protein: CASSLTGGPFNEQFF.

The chain employs TRBV5-6 and TRBJ1-2, with D hard to call. Deletions cut 0 bases from V and 2 bases from J, with 11 bases between. Looked up from germline, CDR1 is SGHDT and CDR2 is YYEEEE. CDR3 length: 15 residues. The CDR3 reads CASSLAQTWNYGYTF. In nucleotides, the CDR3 is TGTGCCAGCAGCTTGGCTCAGACTTGGAACTATGGCTACACCTTC.